This T cell receptor (beta chain) was sequenced for a study of molecular identifiers for immune sequencing clone quantification. Study findings and constraints: Whereas clones above 20 RNA copies held under 1% of naive-cell molecules, they held over 97% of effector molecules.

This CDR3 has 14 amino acids. Looked up from germline, CDR1 is SGHDT and CDR2 is YYEEEE. Trimming took 1 base from V and 4 from J, leaving 11 bases between them. TCRdb reanalysed the PCR reads using MiXCR and keeps one entry per CDR3 protein. The sample shows some 97,000 distinct CDR3 sequences, 36% of them seen only once. In regard to this clonotype: Its antigen is unidentified.

V is TRBV5-6 and J is TRBJ1-2; D is perhaps TRBD1 (5 bases). The receptor was isolated from a human donor in good health. Some libraries in this study had Jurkat cell RNA spiked in. Sequenced: naive CD8+ T cells from blood, with Jurkat cell RNA spiked in. Subset meaning: FACS-sorted CD8+CD4-CCR7+CD45RA+ naive T cells. CDR3 in amino acids: CASSLRGSSYGYTF. The CDR3 DNA follows: TGTGCCAGCAGCTTGAGGGGATCCAGCTATGGCTACACCTTC.